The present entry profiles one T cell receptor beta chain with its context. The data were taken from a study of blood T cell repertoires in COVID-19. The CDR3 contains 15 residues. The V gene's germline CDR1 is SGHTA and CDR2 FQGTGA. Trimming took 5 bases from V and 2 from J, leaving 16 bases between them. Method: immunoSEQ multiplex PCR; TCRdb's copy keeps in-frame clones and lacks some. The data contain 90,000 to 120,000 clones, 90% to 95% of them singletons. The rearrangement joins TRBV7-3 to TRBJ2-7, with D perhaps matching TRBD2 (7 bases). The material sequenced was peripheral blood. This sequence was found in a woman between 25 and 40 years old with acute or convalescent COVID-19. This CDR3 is CASSLGAGATYEQYF. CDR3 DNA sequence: TGTGCCAGCAGCCTTGGGGCGGGGGCGACCTACGAGCAGTACTTC.